This T cell receptor beta chain was obtained from a study of blood T cells in healthy people across ages. Healthy Caucasian individuals from Russia aged about 6 to 100 were enrolled as donors. On this clonotype itself: The junction departs from germline at one end; a sequencing error may be responsible.

The CDR3 is 14 residues long. Germline V lookup: CDR1 SQVTM, CDR2 ANQGSEA. It was with a sample-barcoded 5' primer and a J-beta primer mix that a second PCR of roughly 7 to 12 cycles was run. Each cDNA molecule was tagged by a template-switch adaptor that had 12 random nucleotides. TCRdb recomputed calls from the 5' RACE reads with MiXCR, one row per CDR3 protein. In the table there are around 1,700,000 distinct CDR3 sequences, 25% to 30% of which are singletons. The rearrangement links TRBV29-1 to TRBJ1-4; D may be TRBD1 (6 bases). This sequence originates from a woman aged 25 to 39 in good health. Sequencing was carried out using blood. The CDR3 bases are TGCAGCGTCAAGGACAGCCCAACTAATGAAAAACCGTTTTTT. As protein: CSVKDSPTNEKPFF.